This T cell receptor beta chain came from a study of PD-1 blockade in classical Hodgkin lymphoma. Study observations and caveats: Whoever responded completely had baseline diversity much like that seen in newly diagnosed patients.

Libraries were prepared by immunoSEQ multiplex PCR; TCRdb keeps only in-frame clonotypes and omits some of them. The profile shows tens of thousands of clones, about nine tenths of them singletons. Of note for this clone: Its antigen is not identified.

Trimming cost V 5 bases and J 9 bases, with 17 bases left between them. Germline V gives CDR1 SGHAT, CDR2 FQNNGV. This CDR3 contains 13 residues. No patient escaped relapse after autologous stem cell transplantation, and brentuximab vedotin exposure varied. The chain uses TRBV11-2 and TRBJ2-7; D is unresolved. Sequences were derived from peripheral blood mononuclear cells (PBMCs), sampled at baseline. The origin of this receptor is a human donor with classical Hodgkin lymphoma. CDR3 protein: CASSPETRMGQYF. DNA of the CDR3: TGTGCCAGCAGCCCAGAGACCCGGATGGGGCAGTACTTC.